This T cell receptor (beta chain) was recorded in a study of T cells in Graves' hyperthyroidism and ophthalmopathy. Looking at the study overall: Upon initial diagnosis and before any treatment, peripheral blood was collected.

Germline CDR1 reads KGHSH; CDR2 reads LQKENI. This CDR3 is built from 17 residues. Trimming took 2 bases from V and 1 from J; bases not matched to a gene: 8. It was RNA transcripts that yielded the amplified TCR beta CDR3 regions. The HTBI primer set served for first-round RT-PCR of the TCR CDR3. TCRdb reanalysed the multiplex PCR reads using MiXCR and keeps one entry per CDR3 protein. The data show some 440,000 distinct CDR3 sequences, about a sixth seen once. Overall study findings and caveats: A 13 V-J model separated ophthalmopathy from stable hyperthyroidism.

This clonotype occurred many times. Its antigen is currently unknown. V gene TRBV18 combines with J gene TRBJ1-5; TRBD1 agrees at 7 bases. The sequencing sample was made of blood. This TCR derives from a young woman with Graves' hyperthyroidism. DNA of the CDR3: TGTGCCAGCTCACCAGACCAGACAGGGACCAGCAATCAGCCCCAGCATTTT. It yields the protein CASSPDQTGTSNQPQHF.